The T cell receptor beta chain under discussion was sequenced for a study of PD-L1 blockade in urothelial cancer. As for the study in general: Blood samples contained a median 141,255 T cells. Study observations and caveats: Tumor-linked clones in blood grew more by 3 weeks in durable-benefit patients.

The germline V gene has CDR1 MNHEY and CDR2 SMNVEV (reference sequence). With 3 bases clipped from V and 1 base from J, the junction kept 5 bases outside the gene matches. The CDR3 is 15 amino acids. This clone was observed a few times. As yet, its antigen is unknown. Described time point: peripheral blood 6 weeks after treatment start. Libraries were prepared by immunoSEQ multiplex PCR; TCRdb keeps only in-frame clonotypes and omits some of them. The table records some 30,000 clones, over 60% of them present only once. The source material was PBMCs, sampled around atezolizumab (anti-PD-L1) treatment. This clonotype originated in a man between 65 and 85 years old with urothelial cancer. V usage is TRBV27 and J usage is TRBJ1-1, with 7 nucleotides matching TRBD1. The CDR3 DNA follows: TGTGCCAGCAGTTTCGACAGGGAAACGAACACTGAAGCTTTCTTT. Protein: CASSFDRETNTEAFF.